Listed here are 16 T cell receptor beta chains from one sample, sequenced in a study of OX40 agonist ivuxolimab in advanced cancers. TCRdb's table, derived via immunoSEQ multiplex PCR, lists solely in-frame clones and lacks some. The table has roughly 100,000 clones, around 87% seen once. The sequences come from CD4+ or CD8+ T cells sorted from blood, collected in a trial of the OX40 agonist ivuxolimab. Every receptor here comes from an adult with an advanced solid tumor such as melanoma, head and neck, liver or kidney cancer.

The chain joins TRBV28 to TRBJ2-1, with D possibly being TRBD2 (6 bases). Per the germline V gene, CDR1 is MDHEN and CDR2 is SYDVKM. The CDR3 extends over 15 amino acids. Deletions cut 5 bases from V and 8 bases from J, with 19 bases between. The CDR3: CASSPEWTTGDEQFF. CDR3 DNA: TGTGCCAGCAGTCCCGAATGGACTACGGGCGATGAGCAGTTCTTC.

The chain uses TRBV19 and TRBJ1-5, with TRBD1 identical over 7 bases. This CDR3 contains 15 residues. Germline trimming cut 3 bases from V and 7 bases from J; bases unmatched to any gene: 9. In germline, CDR1 is LNHDA, CDR2 SQIVND (reference sequence). Here the CDR3 reads CASSIKGGAGQPQHF. In DNA, the CDR3 is TGTGCCAGTAGTATCAAAGGGGGCGCCGGACAGCCCCAGCATTTT.

The V and J genes are TRBV6-1 and TRBJ1-1, with 7 bases that match TRBD1. CDR1 MNHNS and CDR2 SASEGT come from the germline V gene. The CDR3 spans 14 residues. The junction had 11 bases not matched to a gene; V was cut back by 8 bases and J by 5 bases. The CDR3 reads CASSVDRARTEAFF. The CDR3 bases are TGTGCCAGCTCCGTAGACAGGGCAAGGACTGAAGCTTTCTTT.

The V call is TRBV27, the J call TRBJ1-2, with a tentative D call TRBD1 (5 bases). This CDR3 spans 17 amino acids. Trimming cost V 6 bases and J 4 bases, with 24 bases left between them. Per the germline V gene, CDR1 is MNHEY and CDR2 is SMNVEV (reference sequence). CDR3 region: CASSHLVGQAGGYGYTF. In nucleotides, the CDR3 is TGTGCCAGCAGCCACCTAGTCGGACAAGCTGGGGGCTATGGCTACACCTTC.

As concerns this clone: An end of the junction differs from the germline gene, which may be a read error. CDR3 DNA sequence: TGCGCCAGCAGCTTGGCCGCACTTAACATCGGGGAGCTGTTTTTT. It codes for CASSLAALNIGELFF. The chain recombines TRBV5-1 with TRBJ2-2; D call uncertain. The CDR3 extends over 15 amino acids. CDR1 is SGHRS and CDR2 is YFSETQ in the germline V gene. The full variable domain, with the rest looked up from reference TRBV5-1 and TRBJ2-2, is KAGVTQTPRYLIKTRGQQVTLSCSPISGHRSVSWYQQTPGQGLQFLFEYFSETQRNKGNFPGRFSGRQFSNSRSEMNVSTLELGDSALYLCASSLAALNIGELFFGEGSRLTVL.

About this clone: The same CDR3 is also encoded by other DNA sequences in this sample. J is TRBJ2-2 and V is TRBV28; D is ambiguous. Germline V gene data show CDR1 as MDHEN and CDR2 as SYDVKM. The CDR3 is made up of 12 amino acids. V was shortened by 1 base and J by 3 bases, with 0 bases between the two germline ends. The CDR3 region has the DNA TGTGCCAGCAGTTTATACACCGGGGAGCTGTTTTTT. Amino acid sequence: CASSLYTGELFF.

J is TRBJ2-3 and V is TRBV11-2, with 7 nucleotides matching TRBD1. After removal of 6 bases from V and 4 bases from J, the junction contained 10 bases not matched to a gene. The germline V gene has CDR1 SGHAT and CDR2 FQNNGV. The CDR3 sequence is 15 residues long. CDR3 sequence reads: CASSRGQPLADTQYF. The CDR3, as DNA: TGTGCCAGCAGTAGGGGACAGCCATTAGCAGATACGCAGTATTTT. The whole variable domain, filled in from reference TRBV11-2 and TRBJ2-3, reads EAGVAQSPRYKIIEKRQSVAFWCNPISGHATLYWYQQILGQGPKLLIQFQNNGVVDDSQLPKDRFSAERLKGVDSTLKIQPAKLEDSAVYLCASSRGQPLADTQYFGPGTRLTVL.

The chain couples TRBV7-2 to TRBJ1-2; 8 bases agree with TRBD1. The length of the CDR3 is 14 residues. After removal of 2 bases from V and 8 bases from J, the junction contained 7 bases not matched to a gene. Per germline, CDR1 SGHTA and CDR2 FQGNSA. CDR3 DNA: TGTGCCAGCAGCTTACAGAGGACAGGGATCGGCTACACCTTC. It encodes CASSLQRTGIGYTF.

V usage is TRBV7-9 and J usage is TRBJ2-1; 8 bases are a match to TRBD2. This CDR3 is built from 14 residues. CDR1 SEHNR and CDR2 FQNEAQ come from the germline V gene (reference sequence). J gave up 7 bases and V 5 bases, and 7 bases lay outside the gene matches. CDR3 coding DNA: TGTGCCAGCAGCCGGGGGGGCCAAGGGAATGAGCAGTTCTTC. Translating it yields CASSRGGQGNEQFF.

V usage is TRBV7-3 and J usage is TRBJ2-1, with a possible D match to TRBD2 (5 bases). V was trimmed by 5 bases and J by 5 bases, leaving 16 bases between them. Germline-derived CDR1 and CDR2 are SGHTA and FQGTGA. The CDR3 totals 15 residues. The CDR3 coding sequence is TGTGCCAGCAGCCGGGTGGGAGCGGCCCACAATGAGCAGTTCTTC. Translating it yields CASSRVGAAHNEQFF. The variable domain in full, completed from reference TRBV7-3 and TRBJ2-1, reads GAGVSQTPSNKVTEKGKYVELRCDPISGHTALYWYRQSLGQGPEFLIYFQGTGAADDSGLPNDRFFAVRPEGSVSTLKIQRTERGDSAVYLCASSRVGAAHNEQFFGPGTRLTVL.

J is TRBJ2-5 and V is TRBV7-9, with D perhaps matching TRBD1 (5 bases). This CDR3 has 15 amino acids. V lost 5 bases and J lost 5, with 18 bases in between. Germline-derived CDR1 and CDR2 are SEHNR and FQNEAQ (reference sequence). CDR3 residues: CASSPRSWGPETQYF. DNA of the CDR3: TGTGCCAGCAGCCCAAGGAGTTGGGGCCCGGAGACCCAGTACTTC.

This chain joins TRBV19 and TRBJ2-1, with 8 positions matching TRBD1. The germline CDR1 and CDR2 sequences are LNHDA and SQIVND (reference sequence). V shed 6 bases, J shed 2 bases, and the junction held 9 bases outside the gene matches. CDR3 length: 16 residues. The CDR3 DNA follows: TGTGCCAGTAGCGCGAAGACAGGGGCCGCCTACAATGAGCAGTTCTTC. It is translated as CASSAKTGAAYNEQFF. The full variable domain, rest sourced from reference TRBV19 and TRBJ2-1, is DGGITQSPKYLFRKEGQNVTLSCEQNLNHDAMYWYRQDPGQGLRLIYYSQIVNDFQKGDIAEGYSVSREKKESFPLTVTSAQKNPTAFYLCASSAKTGAAYNEQFFGPGTRLTVL.

The chain carries TRBV19 and TRBJ1-3, with D possibly matching TRBD1 (5 bases). V lost 5 bases and J 3 bases, leaving 14 bases between the germline ends. Looked up from germline, CDR1 is LNHDA and CDR2 is SQIVND (reference sequence). This CDR3 is 15 amino acids long. CDR3 DNA: TGTGCCAGTAGTCCTCTCGGGGGAAGTGGAAACACCATATATTTT. As protein: CASSPLGGSGNTIYF.

This clone was observed once. The chain joins TRBV19 to TRBJ1-5, with TRBD1 identical over 8 bases. The germline V gene has CDR1 LNHDA and CDR2 SQIVND (reference sequence). Trimming at V came to 5 bases and at J to 8 bases, leaving 17 bases not matched to a gene. The CDR3 length is 17 residues. In nucleotides, the CDR3 is TGTGCCAGTAGTCCAGGACAGGGTCTAGCTCGGGCGGAGCCCCAGCATTTT. Its protein is CASSPGQGLARAEPQHF.

Here the CDR3 reads CASSPLAGNTIYF. The CDR3 DNA is TGTGCCAGCTCACCCTTAGCAGGGAACACCATATATTTT. V usage is TRBV18 and J usage is TRBJ1-3; TRBD1 might be the D (5 bases). Germline values: CDR1 KGHSH, CDR2 LQKENI. Trimming cost V 3 bases and J 7 bases, with 10 bases left between them. The CDR3 covers 13 residues. The whole variable domain, remainder taken from reference TRBV18 and TRBJ1-3, is NAGVMQNPRHLVRRRGQEARLRCSPMKGHSHVYWYRQLPEEGLKFMVYLQKENIIDESGMPKERFSAEFPKEGPSILRIQQVVRGDSAAYFCASSPLAGNTIYFGEGSWLTVV.

This clone has only one observation. This chain uses TRBV19 with TRBJ1-5; the match to TRBD1 covers 7 bases. The V and J ends lost 4 bases and 3 bases, in that order; junction bases with no gene match: 6. CDR3 size: 15 residues. In germline, CDR1 is LNHDA, CDR2 SQIVND (reference sequence). Here the CDR3 DNA reads TGTGCCAGTAGTAGAAGGGACAGTTACAATCAGCCCCAGCATTTT. Translating gives CASSRRDSYNQPQHF. Looking up the rest from reference TRBV19 and TRBJ1-5 gives the full variable domain: DGGITQSPKYLFRKEGQNVTLSCEQNLNHDAMYWYRQDPGQGLRLIYYSQIVNDFQKGDIAEGYSVSREKKESFPLTVTSAQKNPTAFYLCASSRRDSYNQPQHFGDGTRLSIL.